These 30 T cell receptor beta chains share one sample of origin, sequenced in a study of blood T cell repertoires in COVID-19. Sequencing used immunoSEQ multiplex PCR; TCRdb keeps in-frame clones, though not all of them. The sample includes roughly 42,000 clones, approximately 90% seen only once; the top ten take under 9.5%. Sequencing used peripheral blood. Source of these receptors: a young man with active or convalescent COVID-19.

The rearrangement links TRBV7-6 to TRBJ2-3; TRBD2 matches 9 bases. Per germline, CDR1 SGHVS and CDR2 FNYEAQ. This CDR3 has 17 residues. With 1 base clipped from V and 3 bases from J, the junction kept 8 bases outside the gene matches. The CDR3, as DNA: TGTGCCAGCAGCTTAGTCCCTAGCGGGGCGGTAACAGATACGCAGTATTTT. Its protein product is CASSLVPSGAVTDTQYF.

CDR3 sequence (DNA): TGTGCCAGCAGGTCGGACTCCCAAGAGACCCAGTACTTC. Encoded protein: CASRSDSQETQYF. This chain connects TRBV2 to TRBJ2-5, with D possibly being TRBD2 (5 bases). The CDR3 runs to 13 residues. The germline CDR1 and CDR2 sequences are SNHLY and FYNNEI. The V and J ends lost 6 bases and 1 base respectively, with 9 bases between them. The full variable domain, with the rest looked up from reference TRBV2 and TRBJ2-5, is EPEVTQTPSHQVTQMGQEVILRCVPISNHLYFYWYRQILGQKVEFLVSFYNNEISEKSEIFDDQFSVERPDGSNFTLKIRSTKLEDSAMYFCASRSDSQETQYFGPGTRLLVL.

CDR3 sequence (DNA): TGTGCCAGCAGCTTGGCCCCGAATCAGCCCCAGCATTTT. Translating it yields CASSLAPNQPQHF. The chain links TRBV5-4 to TRBJ1-5; D remains ambiguous. The germline V gene has CDR1 SGHNT and CDR2 YYREEE (reference sequence). The germline V and J ends were trimmed by 0 bases and 4 bases, with 5 bases remaining between them. CDR3 length equals 13 residues.

The rearrangement joins TRBV6-5 to TRBJ1-2; 9 positions agree with TRBD1. The J segment lost 8 bases and the V segment lost 0 bases, leaving 7 bases of the junction unmatched. Germline assignment: CDR1 MNHEY and CDR2 SVGAGI. The CDR3 runs 15 residues. The CDR3 sequence is CASSYSRTGVNGYTF. Written as DNA, the CDR3 is TGTGCCAGCAGTTACTCGAGGACAGGGGTAAACGGCTACACCTTC.

V usage is TRBV7-2 and J usage is TRBJ2-5; D unclear. The CDR3 runs to 13 residues. V was cut by 1 base and J by 5 bases, with 8 bases left in between. CDR1 is SGHTA, CDR2 FQGNSA, per germline. The CDR3 bases are TGTGCCAGCAGCTTAGTTAGAAGCGAGACCCAGTACTTC. Its translation is CASSLVRSETQYF. The whole variable domain, remainder taken from reference TRBV7-2 and TRBJ2-5, is GAGVSQSPSNKVTEKGKDVELRCDPISGHTALYWYRQSLGQGLEFLIYFQGNSAPDKSGLPSDRFSAERTGGSVSTLTIQRTQQEDSAVYLCASSLVRSETQYFGPGTRLLVL.

V usage is TRBV7-8 and J usage is TRBJ1-5, with 7 nucleotides matching TRBD1. The CDR3 is made up of 14 amino acids. Looked up from germline, CDR1 is SGHVS and CDR2 is FQNEAQ. V gave up 1 base and J gave up 6 bases; unmatched junction bases: 3. The CDR3 DNA is TGTGCCAGCAGCTTAGGGACAGGTACTCAGCCCCAGCATTTT. Its translation: CASSLGTGTQPQHF.

This clone has a single count. The chain couples TRBV19 to TRBJ1-1, with TRBD1 matching over 9 bases. The CDR3 extends over 13 amino acids. After removal of 8 bases from V and 3 bases from J, the junction contained 4 bases not matched to a gene. The germline V gene has CDR1 LNHDA and CDR2 SQIVND (reference sequence). The CDR3: CASRRDRDTEAFF. As DNA, the CDR3 is TGTGCCAGTCGCCGGGACAGGGACACTGAAGCTTTCTTT.

The chain carries TRBV10-2 and TRBJ1-1; tentative D call: TRBD1 (5 bases). V was cut by 5 bases and J by 4 bases, with 14 bases left in between. This CDR3 has 14 residues. From germline, CDR1 is WSHSY and CDR2 SAAADI. CDR3 protein: CASSTAGFGTEAFF. As DNA, the CDR3 is TGCGCCAGCAGTACGGCAGGGTTTGGCACTGAAGCTTTCTTT.

The rearrangement uses TRBV10-3 and TRBJ2-7, with TRBD1 identical over 7 bases. V was pared by 6 bases and J by 0 bases, with 2 bases of the junction left unmatched. This CDR3 is 13 amino acids long. Germline V gives CDR1 ENHRY, CDR2 SYGVKD. CDR3 DNA sequence: TGTGCCATCAGGACAGGGAGCTCCTACGAGCAGTACTTC. Its translation is CAIRTGSSYEQYF.

The V and J genes are TRBV6-4 and TRBJ1-1; D uncertain. The CDR3 is 14 residues long. CDR1 MRHNA and CDR2 SNTAGT come from the germline V gene. V dropped 3 bases and J dropped 1 base, with 9 bases sitting between them. CDR3 region: CASSETTSNTEAFF. CDR3 bases: TGTGCCAGCAGTGAAACCACTTCGAACACTGAAGCTTTCTTT.

The genes are TRBV7-9 and TRBJ1-4; D is undetermined. V was clipped by 4 bases and J by 1 base, with 13 bases between them. This CDR3 spans 16 amino acids. Germline V CDR1 and CDR2: SEHNR, FQNEAQ (reference sequence). CDR3 in DNA: TGTGCCAGCAGCTCATCGTGGTTCAGAACTAATGAAAAACTGTTTTTT. It encodes CASSSSWFRTNEKLFF. Together with reference TRBV7-9 and TRBJ1-4, the CDR3 gives the full variable domain: DTGVSQNPRHKITKRGQNVTFRCDPISEHNRLYWYRQTLGQGPEFLTYFQNEAQLEKSRLLSDRFSAERPKGSFSTLEIQRTEQGDSAMYLCASSSSWFRTNEKLFFGSGTQLSVL.

The chain links TRBV27 to TRBJ1-4, with 8 bases aligning to TRBD1. This CDR3 comprises 13 residues. The J segment lost 8 bases and the V segment lost 4 bases, leaving 3 bases of the junction unmatched. CDR1 is MNHEY and CDR2 is SMNVEV in the germline V gene (reference sequence). The CDR3 reads CASSSRQGEKLFF. CDR3 nucleotides: TGTGCCAGCAGTTCCCGACAGGGGGAAAAACTGTTTTTT.

This sequence joins TRBV19 and TRBJ2-1, with D maybe TRBD2 (6 bases). V was shortened by 6 bases and J by 8 bases, with 14 bases between the two germline ends. Germline-derived CDR1 and CDR2 are LNHDA and SQIVND (reference sequence). CDR3 length: 13 amino acids. CDR3 DNA: TGTGCCAGTAGCCGGGAGTTGCCCGATGAGCAGTTCTTC. As protein: CASSRELPDEQFF.

V usage is TRBV6-5 and J usage is TRBJ2-1, with 8 bases that match TRBD1. The germline gives CDR1 MNHEY, CDR2 SVGAGI. With V trimmed by 0 bases and J by 1 base, 2 bases remained unmatched. CDR3 length: 16 residues. CDR3: CASSYSDRVSYNEQFF. Written as DNA, the CDR3 is TGTGCCAGCAGTTACTCGGACAGGGTGTCCTACAATGAGCAGTTCTTC.

This chain joins TRBV7-8 and TRBJ1-1; no definite D call. Germline CDR1 is SGHVS and CDR2 is FQNEAQ. This CDR3 is built from 15 residues. Deletions cut 5 bases from V and 3 bases from J, with 16 bases between. Written as DNA, the CDR3 is TGTGCCAGCAGCCCCGGTAATGCGCGGCACACTGAAGCTTTCTTT. This translates into CASSPGNARHTEAFF.

V usage is TRBV10-1 and J usage is TRBJ2-3; D might be TRBD2 (6 bases). Trimming stripped 2 bases from V and 3 bases from J, with 6 bases between. The V gene's germline CDR1 is WNHNN and CDR2 SYGVQD (reference sequence). The CDR3 loop spans 13 amino acids. The CDR3 region is CASSEAGTDTQYF. The CDR3 DNA follows: TGCGCCAGCAGTGAGGCGGGAACAGATACGCAGTATTTT.

This clone was picked up one time. This chain uses TRBV27 with TRBJ1-5; 8 bases align to TRBD1. CDR1 is MNHEY, CDR2 SMNVEV, per germline (reference sequence). The CDR3 totals 15 residues. Germline trimming cut 4 bases from V and 2 bases from J; bases unmatched to any gene: 4. The CDR3 is CASSSPGQGNQPQHF. Here the CDR3 DNA reads TGTGCCAGCAGTTCCCCGGGACAGGGCAATCAGCCCCAGCATTTT.

The chain joins TRBV3-1 (or the pseudogene TRBV3-2) to TRBJ2-7; 12 nucleotides line up with TRBD2. V lost 2 bases, J lost 7 bases, and 9 bases stayed unmatched. The CDR3 loop spans 16 amino acids. Germline V gives CDR1 LGHDT, CDR2 YNNKEL (reference sequence). CDR3 DNA: TGTGCCAGCAGCCAAATGTGGACTAGCGGGGTCCGTGAGCAGTACGTC. Translation: CASSQMWTSGVREQYV.

This chain connects TRBV6-5 to TRBJ1-1, with D maybe TRBD1 (5 bases). The CDR3 is 15 residues long. Between the trimmed V and J ends, which lost 2 bases and 1 base, there was a span of 11 bases. Germline V gives CDR1 MNHEY, CDR2 SVGAGI. CDR3: CASSYGGGGNTEAFF. For the CDR3, the DNA is TGTGCCAGCAGTTACGGTGGGGGAGGGAACACTGAAGCTTTCTTT.

This chain uses TRBV5-1 with TRBJ2-3; D is unclear. The CDR3 has 13 amino acids. The germline V gene encodes CDR1 SGHRS and CDR2 YFSETQ. V was pared by 0 bases and J by 1 base, with 3 bases between. The CDR3 protein is CASSLVGTDTQYF. CDR3 nucleotides: TGCGCCAGCAGCTTGGTCGGCACAGATACGCAGTATTTT. Supplemented by reference TRBV5-1 and TRBJ2-3, the full variable domain reads KAGVTQTPRYLIKTRGQQVTLSCSPISGHRSVSWYQQTPGQGLQFLFEYFSETQRNKGNFPGRFSGRQFSNSRSEMNVSTLELGDSALYLCASSLVGTDTQYFGPGTRLTVL.

There are a few counts of this clone. The CDR3 DNA is TGTGCCAGCAGTTTAACCGACAGGGGGGAAAAACTGTTTTTT. The encoded protein is CASSLTDRGEKLFF. The J gene is TRBJ1-4, the V gene TRBV27; 9 nucleotides match TRBD1. The CDR3 runs to 14 residues. V gave up 2 bases and J gave up 8 bases; unmatched junction bases: 3. Germline CDR1 reads MNHEY; CDR2 reads SMNVEV (reference sequence).

This chain connects TRBV11-2 to TRBJ2-7, with 7 bases that match TRBD1. The CDR3 loop spans 14 amino acids. Germline V gives CDR1 SGHAT, CDR2 FQNNGV. J gave up 0 bases and V 5 bases, and 4 bases lay outside the gene matches. CDR3 in DNA: TGTGCCAGCAGCCTGACAGGGAGCTCCTACGAGCAGTACTTC. Residues: CASSLTGSSYEQYF.

The chain combines TRBV10-1 with TRBJ2-3; the match to TRBD1 covers 9 bases. In germline, CDR1 is WNHNN, CDR2 SYGVQD (reference sequence). The CDR3 sequence is 15 residues long. J was trimmed by 3 bases and V by 4 bases; bases with no gene match: 5. The CDR3 loop is CASSAGTGRTDTQYF. DNA for the CDR3: TGCGCCAGCAGTGCAGGGACAGGGAGAACAGATACGCAGTATTTT.

The chain joins TRBV7-9 to TRBJ2-5; D may be TRBD2 (5 bases). V was clipped by 3 bases and J by 4 bases, with 9 bases between them. CDR3 length equals 13 residues. The germline gives CDR1 SEHNR, CDR2 FQNEAQ (reference sequence). CDR3 protein: CASSFTSIETQYF. CDR3 DNA: TGTGCCAGCAGCTTTACTAGTATAGAGACCCAGTACTTC. Filled out from reference TRBV7-9 and TRBJ2-5, the complete variable domain reads DTGVSQNPRHKITKRGQNVTFRCDPISEHNRLYWYRQTLGQGPEFLTYFQNEAQLEKSRLLSDRFSAERPKGSFSTLEIQRTEQGDSAMYLCASSFTSIETQYFGPGTRLLVL.

The chain has TRBV14 and TRBJ2-2, with 7 nucleotides matching TRBD1. V lost 2 bases to trimming and J lost 7 bases; unmatched junction nucleotides: 4. CDR3 length: 14 residues. The V gene's germline CDR1 is SGHDN and CDR2 FVKESK. CDR3 sequence reads: CASSQQQGNGELFF. In DNA, the CDR3 is TGTGCCAGCAGCCAACAACAGGGGAACGGGGAGCTGTTTTTT.

This clone was seen just once. The chain has TRBV5-1 and TRBJ2-3, with 11 bases matching TRBD1. J gave up 3 bases and V 4 bases, and 13 bases lay outside the gene matches. The CDR3 is 18 amino acids. In germline, CDR1 is SGHRS, CDR2 YFSETQ. This CDR3 is CASSPGQGAAEWTDTQYF. The CDR3 coding sequence is TGCGCCAGCAGCCCAGGACAGGGGGCCGCCGAGTGGACAGATACGCAGTATTTT.

The V call is TRBV4-3, the J call TRBJ2-1; 8 bases align to TRBD2. The junction had 7 bases not matched to a gene; V was cut back by 0 bases and J by 0 bases. Germline V gives CDR1 LGHNA, CDR2 YSLEER. This CDR3 has 18 residues. The CDR3 region has the DNA TGCGCCAGCAGCCAAGATATCAGCGGGAGACACTCCTACAATGAGCAGTTCTTC. It specifies CASSQDISGRHSYNEQFF.

The V and J genes are TRBV28 and TRBJ2-1, with D tentatively TRBD2 (6 bases). The germline CDR1 and CDR2 sequences are MDHEN and SYDVKM. V lost 7 bases, J lost 7 bases, and 17 bases lay in between. The CDR3 is 14 residues long. CDR3 sequence reads: CASTIGTGVNEQFF. CDR3 DNA: TGTGCCAGCACTATCGGCACGGGGGTGAATGAGCAGTTCTTC.

The DNA for the CDR3 is TGTGCCAGCAGTTTTGGTAAATTAGCGAACACCGGGGAGCTGTTTTTT. This sequence encodes CASSFGKLANTGELFF. V is TRBV27 and J is TRBJ2-2; D not resolved. Trimming stripped 3 bases from V and 0 bases from J, with 11 bases between. Looked up from germline, CDR1 is MNHEY and CDR2 is SMNVEV (reference sequence). This CDR3 is built from 16 residues.

The chain recombines TRBV3-1 (or the pseudogene TRBV3-2) with TRBJ2-3; 8 bases map to TRBD1. The CDR3 length is 14 residues. CDR1 and CDR2 from the germline V gene are LGHDT and YNNKEL (reference sequence). Unmatched junction bases numbered 5, after V lost 4 bases and J lost 5 bases. The CDR3 DNA follows: TGTGCCAGCAGCCCAGGACAGGGAATAGATACGCAGTATTTT. Residues: CASSPGQGIDTQYF.